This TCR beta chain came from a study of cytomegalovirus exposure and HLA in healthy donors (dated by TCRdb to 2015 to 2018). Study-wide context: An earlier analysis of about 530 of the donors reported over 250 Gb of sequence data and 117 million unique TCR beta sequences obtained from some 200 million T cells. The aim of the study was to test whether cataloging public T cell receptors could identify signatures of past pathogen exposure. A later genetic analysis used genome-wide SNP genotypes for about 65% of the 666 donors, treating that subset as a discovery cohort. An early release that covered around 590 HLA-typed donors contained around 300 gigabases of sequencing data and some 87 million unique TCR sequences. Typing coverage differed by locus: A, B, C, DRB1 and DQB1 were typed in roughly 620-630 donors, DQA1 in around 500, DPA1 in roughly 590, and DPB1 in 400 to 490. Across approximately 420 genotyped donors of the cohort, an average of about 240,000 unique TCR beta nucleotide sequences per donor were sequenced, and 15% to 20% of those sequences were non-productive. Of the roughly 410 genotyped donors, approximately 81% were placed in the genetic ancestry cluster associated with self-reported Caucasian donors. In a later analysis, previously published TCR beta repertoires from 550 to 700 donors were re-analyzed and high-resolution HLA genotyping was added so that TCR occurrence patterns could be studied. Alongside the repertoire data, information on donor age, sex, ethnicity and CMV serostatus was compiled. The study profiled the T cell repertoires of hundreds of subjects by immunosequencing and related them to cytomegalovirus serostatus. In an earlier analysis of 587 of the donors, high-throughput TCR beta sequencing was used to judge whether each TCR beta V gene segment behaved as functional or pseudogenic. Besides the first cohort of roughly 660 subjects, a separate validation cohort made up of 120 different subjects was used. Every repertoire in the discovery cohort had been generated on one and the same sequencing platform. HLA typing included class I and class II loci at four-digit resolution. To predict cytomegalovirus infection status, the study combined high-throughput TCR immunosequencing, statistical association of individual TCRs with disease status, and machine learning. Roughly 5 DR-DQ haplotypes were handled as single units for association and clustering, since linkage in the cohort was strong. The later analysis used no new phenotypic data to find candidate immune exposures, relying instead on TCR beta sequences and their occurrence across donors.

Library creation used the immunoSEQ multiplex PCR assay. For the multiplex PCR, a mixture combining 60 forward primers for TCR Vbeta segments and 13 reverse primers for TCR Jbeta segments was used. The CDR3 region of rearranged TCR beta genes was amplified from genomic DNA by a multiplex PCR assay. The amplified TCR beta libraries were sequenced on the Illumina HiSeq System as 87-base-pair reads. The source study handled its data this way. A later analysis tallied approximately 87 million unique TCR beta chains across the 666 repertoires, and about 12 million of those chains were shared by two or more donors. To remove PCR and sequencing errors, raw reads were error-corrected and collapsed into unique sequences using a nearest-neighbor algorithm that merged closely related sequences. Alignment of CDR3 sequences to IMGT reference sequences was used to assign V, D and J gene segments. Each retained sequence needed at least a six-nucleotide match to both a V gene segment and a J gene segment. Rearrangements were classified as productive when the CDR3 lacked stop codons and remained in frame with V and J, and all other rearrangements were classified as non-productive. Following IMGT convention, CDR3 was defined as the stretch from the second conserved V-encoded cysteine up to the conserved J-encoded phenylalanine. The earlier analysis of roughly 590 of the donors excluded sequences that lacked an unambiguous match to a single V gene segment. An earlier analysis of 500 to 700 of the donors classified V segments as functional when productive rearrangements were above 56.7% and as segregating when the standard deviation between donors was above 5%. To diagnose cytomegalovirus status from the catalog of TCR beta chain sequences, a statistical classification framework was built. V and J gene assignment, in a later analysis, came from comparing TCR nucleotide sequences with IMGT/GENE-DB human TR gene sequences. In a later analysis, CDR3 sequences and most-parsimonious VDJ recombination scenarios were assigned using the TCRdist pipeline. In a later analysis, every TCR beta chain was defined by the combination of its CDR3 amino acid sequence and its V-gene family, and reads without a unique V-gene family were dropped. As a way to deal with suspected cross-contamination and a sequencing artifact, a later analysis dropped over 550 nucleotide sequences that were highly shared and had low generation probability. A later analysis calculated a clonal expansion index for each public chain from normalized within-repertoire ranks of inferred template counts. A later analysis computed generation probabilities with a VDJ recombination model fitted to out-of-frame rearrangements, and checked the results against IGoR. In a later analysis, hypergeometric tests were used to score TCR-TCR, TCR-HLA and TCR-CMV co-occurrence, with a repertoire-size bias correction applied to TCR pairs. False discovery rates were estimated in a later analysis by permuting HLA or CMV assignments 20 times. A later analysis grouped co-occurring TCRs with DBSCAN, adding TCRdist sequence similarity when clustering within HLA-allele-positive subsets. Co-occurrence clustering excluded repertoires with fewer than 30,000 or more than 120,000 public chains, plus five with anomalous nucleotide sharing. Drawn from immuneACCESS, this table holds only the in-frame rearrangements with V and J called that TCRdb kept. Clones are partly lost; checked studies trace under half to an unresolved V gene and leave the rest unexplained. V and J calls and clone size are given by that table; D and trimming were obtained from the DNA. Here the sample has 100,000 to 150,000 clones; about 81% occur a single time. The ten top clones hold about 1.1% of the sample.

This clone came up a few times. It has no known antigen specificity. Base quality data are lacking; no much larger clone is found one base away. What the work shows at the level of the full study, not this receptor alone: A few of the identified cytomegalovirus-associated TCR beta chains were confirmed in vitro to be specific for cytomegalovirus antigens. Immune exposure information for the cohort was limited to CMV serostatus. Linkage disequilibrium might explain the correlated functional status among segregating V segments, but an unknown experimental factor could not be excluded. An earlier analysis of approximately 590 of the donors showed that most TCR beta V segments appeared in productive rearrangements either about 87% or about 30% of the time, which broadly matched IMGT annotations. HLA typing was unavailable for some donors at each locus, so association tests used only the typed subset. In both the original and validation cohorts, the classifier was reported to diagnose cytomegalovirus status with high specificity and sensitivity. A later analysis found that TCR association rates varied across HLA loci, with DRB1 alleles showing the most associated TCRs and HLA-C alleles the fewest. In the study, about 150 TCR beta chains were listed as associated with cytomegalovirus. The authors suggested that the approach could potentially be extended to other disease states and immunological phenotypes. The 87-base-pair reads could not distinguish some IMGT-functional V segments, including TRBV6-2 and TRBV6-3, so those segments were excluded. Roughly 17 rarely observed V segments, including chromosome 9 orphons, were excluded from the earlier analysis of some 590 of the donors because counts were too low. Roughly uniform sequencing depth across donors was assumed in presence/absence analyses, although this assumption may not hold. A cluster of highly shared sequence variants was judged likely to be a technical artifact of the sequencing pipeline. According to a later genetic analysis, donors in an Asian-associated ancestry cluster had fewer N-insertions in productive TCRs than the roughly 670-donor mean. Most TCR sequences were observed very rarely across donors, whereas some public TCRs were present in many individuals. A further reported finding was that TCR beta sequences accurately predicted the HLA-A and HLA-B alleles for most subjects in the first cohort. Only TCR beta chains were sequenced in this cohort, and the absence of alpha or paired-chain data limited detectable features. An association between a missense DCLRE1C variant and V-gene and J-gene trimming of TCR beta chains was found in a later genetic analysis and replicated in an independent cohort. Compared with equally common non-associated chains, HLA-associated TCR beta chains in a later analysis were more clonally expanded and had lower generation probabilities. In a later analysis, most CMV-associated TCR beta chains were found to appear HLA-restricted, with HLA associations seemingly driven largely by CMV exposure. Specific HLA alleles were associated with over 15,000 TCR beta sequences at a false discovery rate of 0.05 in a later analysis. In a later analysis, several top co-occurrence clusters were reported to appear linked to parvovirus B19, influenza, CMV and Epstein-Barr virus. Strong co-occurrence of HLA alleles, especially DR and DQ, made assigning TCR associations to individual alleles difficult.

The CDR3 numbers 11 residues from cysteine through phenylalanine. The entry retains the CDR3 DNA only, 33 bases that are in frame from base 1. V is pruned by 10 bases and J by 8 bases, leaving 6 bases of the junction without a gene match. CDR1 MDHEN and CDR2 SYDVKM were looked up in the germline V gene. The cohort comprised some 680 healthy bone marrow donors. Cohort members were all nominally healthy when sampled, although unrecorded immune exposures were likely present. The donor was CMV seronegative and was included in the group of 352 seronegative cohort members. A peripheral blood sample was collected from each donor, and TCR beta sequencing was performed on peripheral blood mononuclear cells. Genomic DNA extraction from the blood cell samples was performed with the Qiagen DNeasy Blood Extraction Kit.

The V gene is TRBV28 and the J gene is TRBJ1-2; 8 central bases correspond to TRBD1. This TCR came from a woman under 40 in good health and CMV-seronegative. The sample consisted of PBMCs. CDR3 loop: CAIQGAIGYTF. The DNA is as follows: TGTGCCATCCAGGGGGCAATAGGCTACACCTTC.